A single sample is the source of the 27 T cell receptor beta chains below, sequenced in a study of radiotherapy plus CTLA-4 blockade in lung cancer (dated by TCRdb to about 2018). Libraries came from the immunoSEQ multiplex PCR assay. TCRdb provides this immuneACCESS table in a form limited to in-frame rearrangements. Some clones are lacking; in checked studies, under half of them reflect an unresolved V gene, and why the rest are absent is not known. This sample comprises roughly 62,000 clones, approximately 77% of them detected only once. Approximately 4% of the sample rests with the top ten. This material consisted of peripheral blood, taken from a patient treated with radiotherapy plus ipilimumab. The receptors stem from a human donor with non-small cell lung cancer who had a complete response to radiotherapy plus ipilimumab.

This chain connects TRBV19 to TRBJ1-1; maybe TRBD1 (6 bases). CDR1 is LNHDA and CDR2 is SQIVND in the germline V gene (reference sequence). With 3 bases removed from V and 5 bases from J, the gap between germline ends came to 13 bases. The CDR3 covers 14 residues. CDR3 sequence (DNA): TGTGCCAGTAGTATTTTGGTACAGGGAACTGAAGCTTTCTTT. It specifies CASSILVQGTEAFF.

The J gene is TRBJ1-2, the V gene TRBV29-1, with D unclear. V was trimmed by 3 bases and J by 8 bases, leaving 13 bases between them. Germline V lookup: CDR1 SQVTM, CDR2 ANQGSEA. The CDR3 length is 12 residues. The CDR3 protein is CSVDNTRSGYTF. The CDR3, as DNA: TGCAGCGTTGACAACACCCGGTCGGGCTACACCTTC.

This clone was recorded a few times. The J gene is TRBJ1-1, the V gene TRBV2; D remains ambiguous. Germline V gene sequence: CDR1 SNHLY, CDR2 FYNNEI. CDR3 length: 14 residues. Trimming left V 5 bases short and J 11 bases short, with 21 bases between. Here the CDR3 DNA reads TGTGCCAGCAGTCCAAGGGTTACTTCCGACGGGGCTTTCTTT. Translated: CASSPRVTSDGAFF.

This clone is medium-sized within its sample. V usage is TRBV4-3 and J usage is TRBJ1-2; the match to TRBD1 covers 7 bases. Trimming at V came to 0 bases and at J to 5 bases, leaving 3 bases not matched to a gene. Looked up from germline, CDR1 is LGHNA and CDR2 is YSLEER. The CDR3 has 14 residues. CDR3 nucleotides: TGCGCCAGCAGCCAAGACAGGGGGAGTTATGGCTACACCTTC. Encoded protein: CASSQDRGSYGYTF.

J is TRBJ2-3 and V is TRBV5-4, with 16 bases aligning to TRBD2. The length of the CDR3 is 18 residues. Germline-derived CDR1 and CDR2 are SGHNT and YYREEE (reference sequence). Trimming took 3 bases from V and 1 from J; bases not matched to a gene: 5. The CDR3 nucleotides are TGTGCCAGCAGCTCCGGGACTAGCGGGAGGGGGGGCACAGATACGCAGTATTTT. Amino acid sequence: CASSSGTSGRGGTDTQYF.

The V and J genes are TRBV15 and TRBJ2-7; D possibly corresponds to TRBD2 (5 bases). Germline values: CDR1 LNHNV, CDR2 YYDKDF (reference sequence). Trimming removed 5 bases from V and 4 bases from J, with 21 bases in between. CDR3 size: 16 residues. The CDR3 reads CATSSPGKREGYEQYF. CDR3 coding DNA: TGTGCCACCAGCTCCCCGGGAAAAAGAGAAGGTTACGAGCAGTACTTC.

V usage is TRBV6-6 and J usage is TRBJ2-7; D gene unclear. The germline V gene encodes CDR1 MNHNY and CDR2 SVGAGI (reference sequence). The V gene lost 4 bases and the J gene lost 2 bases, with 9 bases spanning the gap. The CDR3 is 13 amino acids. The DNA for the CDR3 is TGTGCCAGCAGTTCTCCCGTCACCTACGAGCAGTACTTC. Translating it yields CASSSPVTYEQYF.

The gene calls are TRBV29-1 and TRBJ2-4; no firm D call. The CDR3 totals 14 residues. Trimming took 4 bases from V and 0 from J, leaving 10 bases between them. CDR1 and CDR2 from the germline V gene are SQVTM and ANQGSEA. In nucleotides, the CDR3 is TGCAGCGTTGTAGTGAGCCTAGCCAAAAACATTCAGTACTTC. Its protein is CSVVVSLAKNIQYF.

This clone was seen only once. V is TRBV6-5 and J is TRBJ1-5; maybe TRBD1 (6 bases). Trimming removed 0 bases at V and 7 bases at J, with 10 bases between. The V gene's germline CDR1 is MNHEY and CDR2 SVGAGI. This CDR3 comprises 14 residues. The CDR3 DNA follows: TGTGCCAGCAGTTACTCTAGGGGGGACCAGCCCCAGCATTTT. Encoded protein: CASSYSRGDQPQHF.

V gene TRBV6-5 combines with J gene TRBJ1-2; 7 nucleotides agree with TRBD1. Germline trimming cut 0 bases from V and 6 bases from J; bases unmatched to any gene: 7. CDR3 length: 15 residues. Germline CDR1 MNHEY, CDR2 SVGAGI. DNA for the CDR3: TGTGCCAGCAGTTACTCGGGGCAGGGGGGAAATGGCTACACCTTC. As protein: CASSYSGQGGNGYTF.

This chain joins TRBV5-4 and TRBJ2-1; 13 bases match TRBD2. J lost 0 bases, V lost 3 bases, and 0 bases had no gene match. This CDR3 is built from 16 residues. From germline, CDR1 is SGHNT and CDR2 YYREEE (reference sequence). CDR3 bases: TGTGCCAGCAGCTGGACTAGCGGGAGCTCCTACAATGAGCAGTTCTTC. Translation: CASSWTSGSSYNEQFF.

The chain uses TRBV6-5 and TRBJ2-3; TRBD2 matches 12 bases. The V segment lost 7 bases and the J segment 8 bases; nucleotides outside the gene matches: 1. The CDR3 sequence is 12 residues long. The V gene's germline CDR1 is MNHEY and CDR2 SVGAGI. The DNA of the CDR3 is TGTGCCAGCACACTAGCGGGGGGTACGCAGTATTTT. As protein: CASTLAGGTQYF.

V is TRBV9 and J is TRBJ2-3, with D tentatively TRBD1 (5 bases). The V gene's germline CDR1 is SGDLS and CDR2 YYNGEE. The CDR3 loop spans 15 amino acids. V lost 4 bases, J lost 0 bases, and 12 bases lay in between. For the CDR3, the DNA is TGTGCCAGCAGCCCCCCAGGGCGGAGCACAGATACGCAGTATTTT. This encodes CASSPPGRSTDTQYF.

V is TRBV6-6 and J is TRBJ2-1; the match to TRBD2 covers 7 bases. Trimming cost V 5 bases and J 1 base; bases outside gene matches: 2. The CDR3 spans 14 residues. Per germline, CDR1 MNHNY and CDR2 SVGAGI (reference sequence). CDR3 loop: CASSLAESYNEQFF. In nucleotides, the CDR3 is TGTGCCAGCAGTCTAGCGGAGTCCTACAATGAGCAGTTCTTC.

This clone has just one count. This CDR3 is CASSLRQGNNSPLHF. The CDR3 bases are TGTGCCAGCAGCTTACGGCAGGGTAATAATTCACCCCTCCACTTT. The rearrangement uses TRBV7-9 and TRBJ1-6; D possibly corresponds to TRBD1 (5 bases). The CDR3 runs to 15 residues. V was trimmed by 2 bases and J by 5 bases, leaving 10 bases between them. From germline, CDR1 is SEHNR and CDR2 FQNEAQ (reference sequence).

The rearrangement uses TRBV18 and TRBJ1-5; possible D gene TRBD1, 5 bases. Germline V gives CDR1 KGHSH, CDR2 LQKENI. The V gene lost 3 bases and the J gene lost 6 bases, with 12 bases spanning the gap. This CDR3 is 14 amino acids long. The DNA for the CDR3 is TGTGCCAGCTCACCGAGGGGAGGTAGTCAGCCCCAGCATTTT. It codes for CASSPRGGSQPQHF.

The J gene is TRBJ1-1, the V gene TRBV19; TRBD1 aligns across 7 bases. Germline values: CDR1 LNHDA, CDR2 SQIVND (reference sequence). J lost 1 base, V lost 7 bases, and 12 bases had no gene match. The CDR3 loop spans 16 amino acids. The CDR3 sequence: CASKGARLRPNTEAFF. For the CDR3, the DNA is TGTGCCAGTAAGGGGGCCCGTCTAAGGCCGAACACTGAAGCTTTCTTT. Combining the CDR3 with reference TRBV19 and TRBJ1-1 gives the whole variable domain DGGITQSPKYLFRKEGQNVTLSCEQNLNHDAMYWYRQDPGQGLRLIYYSQIVNDFQKGDIAEGYSVSREKKESFPLTVTSAQKNPTAFYLCASKGARLRPNTEAFFGQGTRLTVV.

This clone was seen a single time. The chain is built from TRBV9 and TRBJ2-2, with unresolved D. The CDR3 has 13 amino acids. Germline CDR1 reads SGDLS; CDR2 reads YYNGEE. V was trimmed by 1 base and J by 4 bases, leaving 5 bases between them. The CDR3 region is CASSVSVTGELFF. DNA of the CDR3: TGTGCCAGCAGCGTAAGTGTCACCGGGGAGCTGTTTTTT.

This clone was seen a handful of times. The CDR3 loop is CASSSRVGYGYTF. The CDR3 region has the DNA TGTGCCAGTAGTAGCAGGGTGGGCTATGGCTACACCTTC. The gene calls are TRBV19 and TRBJ1-2; D is perhaps TRBD1 (5 bases). V lost 4 bases to trimming and J lost 4 bases, with 10 bases between them. The CDR3 runs 13 residues. The germline V gene encodes CDR1 LNHDA and CDR2 SQIVND (reference sequence).

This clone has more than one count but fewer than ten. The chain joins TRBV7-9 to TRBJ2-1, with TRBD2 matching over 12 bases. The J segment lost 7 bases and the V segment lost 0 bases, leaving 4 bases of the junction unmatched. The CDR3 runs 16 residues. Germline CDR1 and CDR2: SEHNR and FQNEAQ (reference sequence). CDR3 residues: CASSLALAGGFNEQFF. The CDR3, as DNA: TGTGCCAGCAGCTTAGCCCTAGCGGGGGGGTTTAATGAGCAGTTCTTC.

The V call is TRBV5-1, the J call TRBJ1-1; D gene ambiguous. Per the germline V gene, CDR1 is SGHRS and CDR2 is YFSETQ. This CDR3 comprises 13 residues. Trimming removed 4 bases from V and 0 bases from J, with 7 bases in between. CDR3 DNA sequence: TGCGCCAGCAGCATGGCCATGAACACTGAAGCTTTCTTT. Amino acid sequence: CASSMAMNTEAFF.

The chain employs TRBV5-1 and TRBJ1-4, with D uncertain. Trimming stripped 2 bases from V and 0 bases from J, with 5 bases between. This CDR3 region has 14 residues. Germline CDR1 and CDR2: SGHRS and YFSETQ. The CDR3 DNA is TGCGCCAGCAGCTTTGGCTCAACTAATGAAAAACTGTTTTTT. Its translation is CASSFGSTNEKLFF.

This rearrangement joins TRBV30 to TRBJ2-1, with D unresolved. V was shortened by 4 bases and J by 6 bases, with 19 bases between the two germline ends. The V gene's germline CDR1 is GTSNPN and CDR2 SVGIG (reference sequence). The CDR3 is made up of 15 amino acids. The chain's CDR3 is CAWIRGTNAFNEQFF. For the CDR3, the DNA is TGTGCCTGGATCCGCGGTACTAATGCTTTCAATGAGCAGTTCTTC. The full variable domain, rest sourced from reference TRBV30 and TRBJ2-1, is SQTIHQWPATLVQPVGSPLSLECTVEGTSNPNLYWYRQAAGRGLQLLFYSVGIGQISSEVPQNLSASRPQDRQFILSSKKLLLSDSGFYLCAWIRGTNAFNEQFFGPGTRLTVL.

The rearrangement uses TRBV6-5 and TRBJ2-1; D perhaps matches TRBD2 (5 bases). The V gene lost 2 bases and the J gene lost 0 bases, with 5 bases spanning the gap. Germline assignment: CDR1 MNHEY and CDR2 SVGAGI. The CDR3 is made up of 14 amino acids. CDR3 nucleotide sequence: TGTGCCAGCAGTTACGGGAGCTCCTACAATGAGCAGTTCTTC. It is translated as CASSYGSSYNEQFF.

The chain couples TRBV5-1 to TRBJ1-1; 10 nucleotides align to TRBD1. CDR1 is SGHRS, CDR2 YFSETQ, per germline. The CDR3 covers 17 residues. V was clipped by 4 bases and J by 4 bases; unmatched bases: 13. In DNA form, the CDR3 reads TGCGCCAGCAGCAGGTCCCGGGACAGGGGAGGCGGCACTGAAGCTTTCTTT. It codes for CASSRSRDRGGGTEAFF.

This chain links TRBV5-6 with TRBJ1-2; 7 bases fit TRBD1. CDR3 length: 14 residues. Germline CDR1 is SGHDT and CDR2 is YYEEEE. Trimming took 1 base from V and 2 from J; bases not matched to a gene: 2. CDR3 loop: CASSLPQGNYGYTF. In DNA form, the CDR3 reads TGTGCCAGCAGCTTGCCACAGGGGAACTATGGCTACACCTTC.

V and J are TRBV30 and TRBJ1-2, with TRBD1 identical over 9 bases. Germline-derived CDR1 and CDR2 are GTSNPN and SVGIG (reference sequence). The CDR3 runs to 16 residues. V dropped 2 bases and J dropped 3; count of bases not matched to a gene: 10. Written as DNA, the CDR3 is TGTGCCTGGAGTCCGGGACAGGGCTGGGGGGACTATGGCTACACCTTC. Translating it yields CAWSPGQGWGDYGYTF.